This T cell receptor beta chain was observed in a study of CD8+ T cells in alopecia areata. Whole-study results and caveats: Association of baseline CD8+ expansion with response is uncertain owing to one nonresponder.

A remark on this clone: Its antigen is as yet unknown.

CDR1 is GTSNPN and CDR2 is SVGIG in the germline V gene (reference sequence). Trimming left V 7 bases short and J 0 bases short, with 8 bases between. The CDR3 is 12 amino acids. Extraction of RNA preceded its reverse transcription into cDNA, which served as the sequencing template. Clones were read by immunoSEQ multiplex PCR, and TCRdb kept only the in-frame ones, dropping some. The data hold around 150,000 clones, with approximately 65% observed a single time. Treatment of the sample: oral pan-JAK inhibitor, 5-10 mg twice daily. Lesional scalp punch biopsies and peripheral blood were collected from alopecia areata patients.

Source: CD4+ T cells sorted from blood, taken at week 4, from a patient treated with tofacitinib. The sequence came from a human donor with alopecia areata. The V and J genes are TRBV30 and TRBJ2-3, with unresolved D. CDR3 sequence reads: CASTGSTDTQYF. CDR3 coding DNA: TGTGCCTCGACCGGGAGCACAGATACGCAGTATTTT.